This T cell receptor (beta chain) was captured by sequencing in a study of blood T cells in healthy people across ages. Overall study context: Capture by template switching was about one barcoded beta molecule per two T cells.

RNA extraction gave at least 6 micrograms of total RNA per sample. Together with a sample-barcoded 5' primer, a J-beta primer mix was included in a second PCR lasting roughly 6 to 12 cycles. TCRdb recomputed calls from the 5' RACE reads with MiXCR, one row per CDR3 protein. This sample has about 1.1 million distinct CDR3 sequences; roughly two fifths occur once, and the top ten carry under 15%. The junction had 10 bases not matched to a gene; V was cut back by 4 bases and J by 2 bases. This CDR3 has 16 residues. Germline CDR1 reads SGHDT; CDR2 reads YYEEEE. General study results and limits: Naive T cell percentage strongly correlated with TCR beta diversity.

This clonotype was picked up a small number of times. Its target is unknown. What was sequenced was blood. V is TRBV5-6 and J is TRBJ2-3; 7 bases map to TRBD1. This sequence originates from a man between 18 and 29 years old in good health. The chain's CDR3 is CASSHRDSIITDTQYF. The CDR3, as DNA: TGTGCCAGCAGCCATCGGGACAGCATCATCACAGATACGCAGTATTTT.